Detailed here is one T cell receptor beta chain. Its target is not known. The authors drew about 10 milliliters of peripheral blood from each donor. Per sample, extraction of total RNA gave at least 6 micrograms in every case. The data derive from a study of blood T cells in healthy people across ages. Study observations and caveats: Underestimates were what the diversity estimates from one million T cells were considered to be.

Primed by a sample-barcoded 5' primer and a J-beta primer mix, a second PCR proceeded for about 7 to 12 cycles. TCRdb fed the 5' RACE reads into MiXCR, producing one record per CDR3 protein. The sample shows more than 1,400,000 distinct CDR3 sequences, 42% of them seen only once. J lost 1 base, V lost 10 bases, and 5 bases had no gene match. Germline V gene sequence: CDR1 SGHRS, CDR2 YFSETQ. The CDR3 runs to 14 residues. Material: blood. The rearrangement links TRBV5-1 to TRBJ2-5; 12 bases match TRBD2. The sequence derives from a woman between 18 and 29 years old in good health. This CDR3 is CAGTLAGGQETQYF. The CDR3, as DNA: TGCGCCGGCACACTAGCGGGAGGCCAAGAGACCCAGTACTTC.